Below, 21 T cell receptor beta chains from the same sample are listed, as sequenced in a study of response to subunit inactivated influenza vaccine. A single record per CDR3 protein comes from TCRdb applying MiXCR to the RT-PCR reads. This sample has around 570,000 distinct CDR3 sequences, with about 11% found just once. This same sample was also part of a study on T cells expressing NK-cell markers. As that study records: UMIs accompanied the 5'RACE template switching by which TCR beta cDNA was made.

The sequencing used PBMCs from blood, collected on the day of vaccination. The receptors stem from a man over 45 who received an inactivated influenza vaccine.

This clonotype was picked up many times. The chain has TRBV27 and TRBJ1-1; TRBD1 agrees at 7 bases. V shed 1 base and J 4 bases; nucleotides not matched to a gene: 3. Germline V CDR1 and CDR2: MNHEY, SMNVEV (reference sequence). This CDR3 has 14 amino acids. This CDR3 reads CASSLYRGGTEAFF. As DNA, the CDR3 is TGTGCCAGCAGTTTATACAGGGGAGGCACTGAAGCTTTCTTT.

The chain couples TRBV29-1 to TRBJ1-6; D remains unclear. Trimming took off 6 bases at V and 7 bases at J, with 13 bases between the two ends. This CDR3 has 13 amino acids. In germline, CDR1 is SQVTM, CDR2 ANQGSEA. CDR3 amino acids: CSVGNDRNSPLHF. The CDR3 DNA is TGCAGCGTGGGAAATGACCGCAATTCACCCCTCCACTTT.

The gene calls are TRBV6-1 and TRBJ2-7; 14 bases fit TRBD2. The CDR3 runs to 18 residues. V was pared by 6 bases and J by 1 base, with 11 bases of the junction left unmatched. CDR1 and CDR2 (germline): MNHNS, SASEGT. This CDR3 is CASRQNAGTSGGSYEQYF. The CDR3 bases are TGTGCCAGCAGACAAAACGCCGGGACTAGCGGGGGTTCCTACGAGCAGTACTTC.

In this sample, this clonotype turned up a few times. The chain links TRBV7-3 to TRBJ2-1, with 7 nucleotides matching TRBD1. The CDR3 runs to 16 residues. The germline gives CDR1 SGHTA, CDR2 FQGTGA. The V gene end was trimmed by 5 bases and the J gene end by 2 bases; junction bases not matched to a gene: 9. CDR3 loop: CASSPSDRVPYNEQFF. CDR3 DNA: TGTGCCAGCAGCCCGTCCGACAGGGTCCCCTACAATGAGCAGTTCTTC.

There are many counts of this clonotype. The chain carries TRBV30 and TRBJ2-7; D is perhaps TRBD1 (6 bases). This CDR3 is 14 amino acids long. Trimming removed 0 bases from V and 4 bases from J, with 13 bases in between. The germline V gene encodes CDR1 GTSNPN and CDR2 SVGIG (reference sequence). The CDR3 region is CAWSVWDNGYEQYF. CDR3 nucleotides: TGTGCCTGGAGTGTATGGGACAATGGTTACGAGCAGTACTTC.

This clonotype was detected a few times. V and J are TRBV15 and TRBJ2-1; TRBD1 might be the D (5 bases). The CDR3 sequence is 14 residues long. V gave up 0 bases and J gave up 11 bases, with 14 bases separating them. CDR1 LNHNV and CDR2 YYDKDF come from the germline V gene (reference sequence). This chain's CDR3 is CATSRDQGGRQQFF. Written as DNA, the CDR3 is TGTGCCACCAGCAGAGACCAGGGCGGACGTCAGCAGTTCTTC. Based on the CDR3 plus reference TRBV15 and TRBJ2-1, the full variable domain is DAMVIQNPRYQVTQFGKPVTLSCSQTLNHNVMYWYQQKSSQAPKLLFHYYDKDFNNEADTPDNFQSRRPNTSFCFLDIRSPGLGDTAMYLCATSRDQGGRQQFFGPGTRLTVL.

This clonotype was counted at least ten times. V usage is TRBV4-1 and J usage is TRBJ2-2, with 9 bases lining up with TRBD2. The trim removed 1 base at V and 1 base at J, leaving 1 base unmatched. The CDR3 is 16 amino acids. Germline CDR1 and CDR2: MGHRA and YSYEKL. CDR3 region: CASSQGSGGNTGELFF. As DNA, the CDR3 is TGCGCCAGCAGCCAAGGTAGCGGGGGGAACACCGGGGAGCTGTTTTTT.

This chain connects TRBV7-2 to TRBJ1-2; D is unresolved. The CDR3 length is 15 residues. CDR1 is SGHTA, CDR2 FQGNSA, per germline. The germline V and J ends were trimmed by 5 bases and 8 bases, with 21 bases remaining between them. In nucleotides, the CDR3 is TGTGCCAGCAGCCCCCAGGCAAGCGGGGTCCGGGGCTACACCTTC. Translating it yields CASSPQASGVRGYTF.

This clonotype was seen many times. This chain uses TRBV12-3 or TRBV12-4 with TRBJ2-7; TRBD1 is a possible D gene (7 bases). The germline V and J ends were trimmed by 3 bases and 3 bases, with 12 bases remaining between them. The CDR3 is made up of 14 amino acids. This CDR3 is CASSLTGRFYEQYF. The DNA for the CDR3 is TGTGCCAGCAGTTTGACAGGGAGGTTCTACGAGCAGTACTTC.

This clonotype was seen ten or more times. The V gene is TRBV20-1, the J gene TRBJ1-1; no clear D. The CDR3 contains 12 residues. The germline V gene encodes CDR1 DFQATT and CDR2 SNEGSKA (reference sequence). The CDR3 sequence is CNAREDNTEAFF. CDR3 DNA sequence: TGCAACGCCCGGGAGGATAACACTGAAGCTTTCTTT.

In this sample, this clonotype turned up a few times. The gene calls are TRBV13 and TRBJ2-7; 12 bases match TRBD2. Trimming took 5 bases from V and 3 from J; bases not matched to a gene: 8. Germline CDR1 PRHDT, CDR2 FYEKMQ (reference sequence). The CDR3 runs to 16 residues. The CDR3 DNA reads TGTGCCAGCAGCGAGACTAGCGGGAGTCGGGGCTACGAGCAGTACTTC. It encodes CASSETSGSRGYEQYF. The full variable domain, rest sourced from reference TRBV13 and TRBJ2-7, is AAGVIQSPRHLIKEKRETATLKCYPIPRHDTVYWYQQGPGQDPQFLISFYEKMQSDKGSIPDRFSAQQFSDYHSELNMSSLELGDSALYFCASSETSGSRGYEQYFGPGTRLTVT.

This clonotype was seen many times. For the CDR3, the DNA is TGTGCCAGCAGTCCCACCGGGCCACCTGGAAACACCATATATTTT. It yields the protein CASSPTGPPGNTIYF. J is TRBJ1-3 and V is TRBV6-1, with D uncertain. With 5 bases removed from V and 2 bases from J, the gap between germline ends came to 13 bases. This CDR3 spans 15 amino acids. CDR1 is MNHNS, CDR2 SASEGT, per germline.

The sample holds a few counts of this clonotype. V and J are TRBV29-1 and TRBJ2-7; D is tentatively TRBD1 or TRBD2 (5 bases each). CDR1 SQVTM and CDR2 ANQGSEA come from the germline V gene. Trimming stripped 4 bases from V and 6 bases from J, with 16 bases between. The CDR3 consists of 13 residues. The CDR3 DNA reads TGCAGCGTTGGGGGGAAAGTAGGCGCCGAGCAGTACTTC. It specifies CSVGGKVGAEQYF.

This clonotype was picked up many times. The chain joins TRBV5-1 to TRBJ2-1, with 10 bases matching TRBD2. The CDR3 covers 15 residues. The V gene end was trimmed by 3 bases and the J gene end by 6 bases; junction bases not matched to a gene: 6. Germline values: CDR1 SGHRS, CDR2 YFSETQ. CDR3 loop: CASSSTSGRLNEQFF. CDR3 sequence (DNA): TGCGCCAGCAGCTCGACTAGCGGGCGGCTCAATGAGCAGTTCTTC. The full variable domain, in which reference TRBV5-1 and TRBJ2-1 provide the parts outside the CDR3, is KAGVTQTPRYLIKTRGQQVTLSCSPISGHRSVSWYQQTPGQGLQFLFEYFSETQRNKGNFPGRFSGRQFSNSRSEMNVSTLELGDSALYLCASSSTSGRLNEQFFGPGTRLTVL.

J is TRBJ1-2 and V is TRBV5-1, with 7 bases lining up with TRBD1. This CDR3 has 15 residues. The V gene end was trimmed by 0 bases and the J gene end by 4 bases; junction bases not matched to a gene: 6. Per the germline V gene, CDR1 is SGHRS and CDR2 is YFSETQ. Here the CDR3 reads CASSLARQGSYGYTF. CDR3 nucleotide sequence: TGCGCCAGCAGCTTGGCAAGACAGGGAAGCTATGGCTACACCTTC.

This clonotype came up a few times. This chain uses TRBV5-1 with TRBJ2-1; no reliable D call. V lost 5 bases and J lost 0, with 12 bases in between. The CDR3 spans 15 residues. CDR1 and CDR2 (germline): SGHRS, YFSETQ. The CDR3, as DNA: TGCGCCAGCAGGAGACCCGATAGCTCCTACAATGAGCAGTTCTTC. Protein sequence: CASRRPDSSYNEQFF.

In its sample, this clonotype was seen many times. The chain links TRBV4-3 to TRBJ2-7, with D unresolved. The CDR3 sequence is 13 residues long. The V end was cut by 9 bases, the J end by 6 bases, with 18 bases between. In germline, CDR1 is LGHNA, CDR2 YSLEER. CDR3 nucleotide sequence: TGCGCCAGTACTATAGGGTTCGATTTCGAGCAGTACTTC. Amino acid sequence: CASTIGFDFEQYF.

The genes are TRBV14 and TRBJ2-7; 9 bases are a match to TRBD2. CDR3 length: 14 amino acids. Germline assignment: CDR1 SGHDN and CDR2 FVKESK. The J segment lost 0 bases and the V segment lost 4 bases, leaving 1 base of the junction unmatched. Written as DNA, the CDR3 is TGTGCCAGCAGCCCTAGCGGGATCTCCTACGAGCAGTACTTC. It encodes CASSPSGISYEQYF. Variable domain in full (rest from reference TRBV14 and TRBJ2-7): EAGVTQFPSHSVIEKGQTVTLRCDPISGHDNLYWYRRVMGKEIKFLLHFVKESKQDESGMPNNRFLAERTGGTYSTLKVQPAELEDSGVYFCASSPSGISYEQYFGPGTRLTVT.

The chain employs TRBV7-2 and TRBJ1-3; no definite D call. The CDR3 is 15 amino acids. V was trimmed by 0 bases and J by 2 bases, leaving 8 bases between them. Germline V gene data show CDR1 as SGHTA and CDR2 as FQGNSA. CDR3 sequence: CASSLASAAGNTIYF. The CDR3 DNA reads as TGTGCCAGCAGCTTAGCGTCGGCAGCTGGAAACACCATATATTTT.

The table lists this clonotype with a few counts. V usage is TRBV20-1 and J usage is TRBJ2-2, with D unresolved. The CDR3 is made up of 13 amino acids. Germline loops: CDR1 DFQATT, CDR2 SNEGSKA (reference sequence). The V end was cut by 6 bases, the J end by 10 bases, with 18 bases between. DNA of the CDR3: TGCAGTGCCACCCGAACCTCCGGCCCGGAGCTGTTTTTT. Encoded protein: CSATRTSGPELFF.

This clonotype appeared many times. This chain uses TRBV12-3 or TRBV12-4 with TRBJ1-1; D call uncertain. CDR3 length equals 14 residues. V gave up 1 base and J gave up 1 base, with 7 bases separating them. The CDR3 sequence is CASSLGVPNTEAFF. The CDR3, as DNA: TGTGCCAGCAGTTTAGGGGTCCCGAACACTGAAGCTTTCTTT.